This paragraph covers one T cell receptor (beta chain) sequence. Its target antigen remains unknown. One base away there is no much larger clone; base qualities are not given. The data belong to a study of blood T cell repertoires in COVID-19 (dated by TCRdb to about 2020). Study-level background: Samples covering the acute and convalescent phases of COVID-19 were provided by collaborators in the United States, Italy and Spain. The material from the prospective study consisted of cDNA or gDNA derived from T cells, B-cell-depleted T cells, or PBMCs. Subjects who had been exposed to COVID-19, were actively infected with it, or had recovered from it provided the deeply sampled blood TCRbeta repertoires that made up the dataset. The repertoires were released in a freely available public database intended as a resource for research on the immune response to SARS-CoV-2. The samples were drawn from the first 160 participants of the ongoing ImmuneRACE study and from 1,254 subjects provided by 6 global collaborators. A de-identified subject ID, COVID-19 status, age in years and sex were almost always included in the sample metadata. Where HLA class I and class II types were available, the types were taken from metadata supplied by the sample provider, not from assay-based typing.

The immunoSEQ Assay, a bias-controlled multiplex PCR, was used to amplify TCRbeta CDR3 regions from genomic DNA. The original methods were these. The number of nucleated cells in each sample was estimated by amplification of reference gene primers within the assay. To quantify the absolute abundance of each unique TCRbeta CDR3 rearrangement, sequence reads were collapsed and filtered. For each sample, productive Simpson clonality was calculated as the square root of Simpson's diversity index across productive rearrangements. TCRdb re-hosts the immuneACCESS table, in-frame sequences only. Its copies lack some clones; in the studies checked, an unresolved V gene accounts for under half of them, and the cause for the rest is not known. V, J and clone size are taken as reported in that table, and D and trimming were inferred from the DNA itself. This sample holds 75,000 to 90,000 clones; approximately 80% were observed only once. About 11% of the sample comes from the top ten.

General study outcomes and caveats: Clinical and demographic metadata were provided uncurated, with the amount varying by source and participant.

The collaborating institutions used their own protocols to collect whole blood in K2EDTA tubes. For TCRbeta analysis, collaborator samples were shipped as frozen whole blood, as isolated PBMCs, or as DNA extracted from either sample type. The TCR sequence derives from a woman in her thirties or forties with active or convalescent COVID-19. Sample: peripheral blood.

The DNA sequence reads TGTGCCAGCCAGGCGGGTAACGCCGGGGAGCTGTTTTTT. Translation gives CASQAGNAGELFF. The chain links TRBV7-3 with TRBJ2-2, with a weak D call of TRBD2 (5 bases match). The trim is 8 bases for V and 6 bases for J, with a gap of 13 bases between the germline ends. The CDR3 goes from the cysteine to the phenylalanine over 13 residues. CDR3 DNA is the only sequence kept; it has 39 bases, read in frame from the first base. CDR1 SGHTA and CDR2 FQGTGA are derived from the germline V gene.